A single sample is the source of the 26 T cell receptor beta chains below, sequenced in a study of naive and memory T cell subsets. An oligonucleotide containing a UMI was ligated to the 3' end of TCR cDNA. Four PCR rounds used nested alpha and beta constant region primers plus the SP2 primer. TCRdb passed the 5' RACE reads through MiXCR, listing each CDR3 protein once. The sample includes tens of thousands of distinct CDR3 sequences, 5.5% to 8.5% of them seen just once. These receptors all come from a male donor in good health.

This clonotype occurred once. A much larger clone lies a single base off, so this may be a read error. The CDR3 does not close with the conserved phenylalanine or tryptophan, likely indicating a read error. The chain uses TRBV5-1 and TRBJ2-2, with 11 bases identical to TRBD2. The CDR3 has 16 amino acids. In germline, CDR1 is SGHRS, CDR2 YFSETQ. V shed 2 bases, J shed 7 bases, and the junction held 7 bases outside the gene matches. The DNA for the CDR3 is TGCGCCAGCAGCTTACTAGCGGGAGATGGGAGCGGGGAGCTGTTTTTA. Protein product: CASSLLAGDGSGELFL.

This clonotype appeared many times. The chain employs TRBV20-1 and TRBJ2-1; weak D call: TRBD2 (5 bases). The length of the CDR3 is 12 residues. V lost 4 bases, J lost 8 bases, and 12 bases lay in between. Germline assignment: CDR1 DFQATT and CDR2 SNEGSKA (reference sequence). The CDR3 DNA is TGCAGTGCTATGACCCGAGCGGATGAGCAGTTCTTC. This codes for CSAMTRADEQFF.

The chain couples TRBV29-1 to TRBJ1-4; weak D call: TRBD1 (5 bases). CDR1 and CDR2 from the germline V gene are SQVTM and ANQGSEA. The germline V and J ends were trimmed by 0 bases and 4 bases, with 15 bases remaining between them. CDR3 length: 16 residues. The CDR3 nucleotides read TGCAGCGTTGAAGATCGGGGGAGCGGAAGTAATGAAAAACTGTTTTTT. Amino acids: CSVEDRGSGSNEKLFF.

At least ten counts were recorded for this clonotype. For the CDR3, the DNA is TGTGCCAGCAGTATCCGGGGGGTAGCCAAAAACATTCAGTACTTC. It is translated as CASSIRGVAKNIQYF. V gene TRBV12-3 or TRBV12-4 combines with J gene TRBJ2-4; TRBD2 aligns across 7 bases. The CDR3 is made up of 15 amino acids. V trimming: 5 bases; J trimming: 0 bases; junction bases outside the gene matches: 4.

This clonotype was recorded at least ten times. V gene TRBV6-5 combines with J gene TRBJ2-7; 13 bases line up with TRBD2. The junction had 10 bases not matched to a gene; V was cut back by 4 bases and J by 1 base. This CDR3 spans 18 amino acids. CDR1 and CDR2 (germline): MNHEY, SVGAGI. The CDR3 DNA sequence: TGTGCCAGCAGTTCCCTTGGGACTAGCGGGATCAATTCCTACGAGCAGTACTTC. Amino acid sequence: CASSSLGTSGINSYEQYF.

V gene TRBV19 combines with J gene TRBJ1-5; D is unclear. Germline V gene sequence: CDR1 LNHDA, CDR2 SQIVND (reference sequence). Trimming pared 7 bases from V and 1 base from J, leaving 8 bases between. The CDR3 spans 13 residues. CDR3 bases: TGTGCCAGTACGGACTCAAGCAATCAGCCCCAGCATTTT. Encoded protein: CASTDSSNQPQHF.

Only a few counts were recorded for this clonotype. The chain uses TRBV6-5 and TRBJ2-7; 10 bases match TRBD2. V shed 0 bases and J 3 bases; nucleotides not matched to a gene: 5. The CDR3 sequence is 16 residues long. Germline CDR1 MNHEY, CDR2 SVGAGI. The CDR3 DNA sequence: TGTGCCAGCAGTTACTCTTGGTCTAGCGGGAGCTACGAGCAGTACTTC. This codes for CASSYSWSSGSYEQYF.

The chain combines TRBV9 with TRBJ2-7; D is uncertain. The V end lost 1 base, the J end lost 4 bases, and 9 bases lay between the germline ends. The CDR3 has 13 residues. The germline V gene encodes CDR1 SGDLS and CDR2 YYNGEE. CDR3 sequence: CASSVRLGYEQYF. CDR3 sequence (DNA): TGTGCCAGCAGCGTAAGGTTGGGATACGAGCAGTACTTC. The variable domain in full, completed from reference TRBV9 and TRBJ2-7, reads DSGVTQTPKHLITATGQRVTLRCSPRSGDLSVYWYQQSLDQGLQFLIQYYNGEERAKGNILERFSAQQFPDLHSELNLSSLELGDSALYFCASSVRLGYEQYFGPGTRLTVT.

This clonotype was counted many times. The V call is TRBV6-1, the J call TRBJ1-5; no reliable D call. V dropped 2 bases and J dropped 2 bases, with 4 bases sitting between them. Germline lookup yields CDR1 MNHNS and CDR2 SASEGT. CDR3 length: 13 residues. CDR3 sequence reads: CASSELRNQPQHF. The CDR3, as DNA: TGTGCCAGCAGTGAATTGCGCAATCAGCCCCAGCATTTT.

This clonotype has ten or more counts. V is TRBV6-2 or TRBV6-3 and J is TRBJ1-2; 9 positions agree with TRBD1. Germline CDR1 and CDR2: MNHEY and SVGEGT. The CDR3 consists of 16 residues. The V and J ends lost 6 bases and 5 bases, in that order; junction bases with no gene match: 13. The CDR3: CASSETTGGAGYGYTF. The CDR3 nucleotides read TGTGCCAGCAGCGAAACCACAGGGGGCGCAGGTTATGGCTACACCTTC.

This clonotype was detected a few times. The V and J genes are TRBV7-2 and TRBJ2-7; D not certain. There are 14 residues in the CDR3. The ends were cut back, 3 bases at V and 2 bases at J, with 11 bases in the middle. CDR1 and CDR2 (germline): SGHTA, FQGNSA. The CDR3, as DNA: TGTGCCAGCAGCTTTGGCGAAGCTACCTACGAGCAGTACTTC. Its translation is CASSFGEATYEQYF.

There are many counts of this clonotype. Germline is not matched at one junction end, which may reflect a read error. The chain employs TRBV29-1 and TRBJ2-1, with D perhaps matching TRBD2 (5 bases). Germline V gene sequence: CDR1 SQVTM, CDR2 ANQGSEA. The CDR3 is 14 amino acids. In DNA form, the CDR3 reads TGCAGCGTTGAAAGTGAGGGCGCCTATAATGAGCAGTTCTTC. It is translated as CSVESEGAYNEQFF.

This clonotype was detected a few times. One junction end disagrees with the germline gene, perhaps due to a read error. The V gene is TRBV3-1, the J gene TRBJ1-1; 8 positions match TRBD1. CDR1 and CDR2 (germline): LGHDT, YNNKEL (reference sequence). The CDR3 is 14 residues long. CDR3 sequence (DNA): TGTGCCAGCAGCCTTAACACCGGGACAGGAGGCTTGGACTTT. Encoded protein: CASSLNTGTGGLDF.

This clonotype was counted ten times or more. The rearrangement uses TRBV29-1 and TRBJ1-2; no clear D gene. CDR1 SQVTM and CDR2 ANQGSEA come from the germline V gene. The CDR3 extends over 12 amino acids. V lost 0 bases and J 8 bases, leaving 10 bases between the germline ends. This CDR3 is CSVEDQGAGYTF. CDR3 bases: TGCAGCGTTGAAGATCAAGGCGCGGGCTACACCTTC.

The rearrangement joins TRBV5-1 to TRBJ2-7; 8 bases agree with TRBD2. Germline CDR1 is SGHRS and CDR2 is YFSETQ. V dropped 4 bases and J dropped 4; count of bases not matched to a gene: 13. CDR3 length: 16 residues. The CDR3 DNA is TGCGCCAGCAGCCGCCTCAGCGGGAGTAGTATTTACGAGCAGTACTTC. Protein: CASSRLSGSSIYEQYF.

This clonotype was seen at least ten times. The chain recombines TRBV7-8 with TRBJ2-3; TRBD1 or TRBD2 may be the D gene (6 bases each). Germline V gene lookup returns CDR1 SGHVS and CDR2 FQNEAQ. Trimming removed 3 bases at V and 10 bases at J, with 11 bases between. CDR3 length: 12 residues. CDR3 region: CASSLGGNAQYF. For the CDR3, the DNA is TGTGCCAGCAGCTTGGGGGGCAACGCGCAGTATTTT.

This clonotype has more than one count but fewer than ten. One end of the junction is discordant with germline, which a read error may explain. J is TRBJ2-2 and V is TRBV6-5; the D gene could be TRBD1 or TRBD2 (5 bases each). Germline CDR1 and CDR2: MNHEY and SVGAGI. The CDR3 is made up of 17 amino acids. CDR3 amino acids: CASSYSGTEVNTGELFF. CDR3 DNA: TGTGCCAGCAGTTACTCCGGGACGGAGGTTAACACAGGGGAGCTGTTTTTT.

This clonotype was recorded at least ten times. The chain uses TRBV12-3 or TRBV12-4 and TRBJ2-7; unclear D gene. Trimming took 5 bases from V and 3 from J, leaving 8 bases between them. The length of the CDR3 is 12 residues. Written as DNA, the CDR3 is TGTGCCAGCAGTCCCAGCTACTACGAGCAGTACTTC. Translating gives CASSPSYYEQYF.

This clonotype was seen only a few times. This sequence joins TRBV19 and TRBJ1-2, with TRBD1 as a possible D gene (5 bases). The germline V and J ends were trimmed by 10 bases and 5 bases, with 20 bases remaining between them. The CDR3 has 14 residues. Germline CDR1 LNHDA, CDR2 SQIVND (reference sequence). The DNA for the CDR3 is TGTGCCACCGAGGACCACGGGGGGGATTATGGCTACACCTTC. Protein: CATEDHGGDYGYTF.

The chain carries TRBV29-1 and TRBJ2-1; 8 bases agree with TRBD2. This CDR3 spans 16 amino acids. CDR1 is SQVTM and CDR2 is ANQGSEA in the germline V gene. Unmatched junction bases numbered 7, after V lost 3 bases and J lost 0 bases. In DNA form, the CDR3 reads TGCAGCGTTGATCGTCCCGGGGGGGGCTCCTACAATGAGCAGTTCTTC. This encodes CSVDRPGGGSYNEQFF.

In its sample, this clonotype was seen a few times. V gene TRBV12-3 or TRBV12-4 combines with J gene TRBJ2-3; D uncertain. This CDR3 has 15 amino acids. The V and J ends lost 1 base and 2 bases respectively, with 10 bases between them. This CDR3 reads CASSLGEVVTDTQYF. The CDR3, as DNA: TGTGCCAGCAGTTTAGGGGAAGTTGTCACAGATACGCAGTATTTT.

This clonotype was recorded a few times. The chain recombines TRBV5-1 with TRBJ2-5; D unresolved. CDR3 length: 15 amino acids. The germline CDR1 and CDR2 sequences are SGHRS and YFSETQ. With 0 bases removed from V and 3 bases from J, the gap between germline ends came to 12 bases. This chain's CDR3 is CASSLGVRSEETQYF. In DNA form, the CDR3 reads TGCGCCAGCAGCTTGGGGGTAAGGAGTGAAGAGACCCAGTACTTC.

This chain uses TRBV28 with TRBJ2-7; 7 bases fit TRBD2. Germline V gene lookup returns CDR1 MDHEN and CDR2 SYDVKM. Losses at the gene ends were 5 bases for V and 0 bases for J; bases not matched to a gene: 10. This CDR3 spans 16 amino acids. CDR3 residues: CASSVPGPSGSYEQYF. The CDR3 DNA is TGTGCCAGCAGTGTACCCGGGCCTAGCGGCTCCTACGAGCAGTACTTC.

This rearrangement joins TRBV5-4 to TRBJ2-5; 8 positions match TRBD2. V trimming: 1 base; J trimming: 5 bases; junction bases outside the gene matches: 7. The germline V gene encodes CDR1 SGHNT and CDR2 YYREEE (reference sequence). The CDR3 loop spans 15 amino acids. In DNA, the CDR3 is TGTGCCAGCAGCTTGCGAGCGGGGGTTGAGGAGACCCAGTACTTC. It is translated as CASSLRAGVEETQYF.

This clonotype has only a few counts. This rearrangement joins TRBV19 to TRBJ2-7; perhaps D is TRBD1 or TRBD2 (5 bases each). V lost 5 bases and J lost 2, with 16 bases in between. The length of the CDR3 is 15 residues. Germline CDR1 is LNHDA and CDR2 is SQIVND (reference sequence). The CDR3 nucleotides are TGTGCCAGTAGTTGGTCGGAGGACATGACCTACGAGCAGTACTTC. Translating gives CASSWSEDMTYEQYF.

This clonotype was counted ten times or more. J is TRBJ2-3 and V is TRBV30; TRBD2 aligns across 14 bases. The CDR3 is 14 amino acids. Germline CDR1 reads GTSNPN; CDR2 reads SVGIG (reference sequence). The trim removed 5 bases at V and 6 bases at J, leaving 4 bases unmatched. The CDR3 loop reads CAWGGLAGADTQYF. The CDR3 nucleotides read TGTGCCTGGGGGGGACTAGCGGGAGCTGATACGCAGTATTTT.